Sequencing of this TCR beta chain was carried out in a study of T-cell reconstitution after alpha-beta-depleted transplantation in children. CDR3 length: 13 residues. Germline-derived CDR1 and CDR2 are DFQATT and SNEGSKA (reference sequence). Trimming at V came to 3 bases and at J to 4 bases, leaving 4 bases not matched to a gene. This clonotype turned up a few times. It was with unique molecular identifiers that the TCRbeta library was prepared. TCRdb reanalysed the PCR reads using MiXCR and keeps one entry per CDR3 protein. The top ten hold less than 5% of the sample, which has about 610,000 distinct CDR3 sequences, more than 9% seen once.

The TCR originated in a human donor who donated a stem cell graft to a child with acute myeloid leukemia. Sequenced here: PBMCs from the stem cell graft donor, sampled from the stem cell graft. V gene TRBV20-1 combines with J gene TRBJ2-7; 9 bases agree with TRBD2. CDR3 sequence: CSASAGGVYEQYF. CDR3 nucleotide sequence: TGCAGTGCTAGTGCGGGAGGGGTATACGAGCAGTACTTC.